The 23 T cell receptor beta chains in this list originate from one sample, sequenced in a study of persistence of HIV-infected CD4 T cells. An overlapping HIV-1 Gag peptide pool stimulated these cells at 0.75 to 1 ug/peptide/mL. Memory cells lacking CD40L and CD69 with high CD45RO were sorted. This was the immunoSEQ version 4 assay in survey mode. The data were produced by immunoSEQ multiplex PCR, yet TCRdb's version contains in-frame clones alone and is incomplete. In the table there are some 40,000 clones, about 84% of which are singletons. Their antigens are not known. Specimen: cultured CD4+ T cells from PBMCs, collected from a patient who received antiretroviral therapy. These receptors all come from an adult with HIV. The donor label of this sample is uncertain.

This chain uses TRBV7-9 with TRBJ1-3, with D hard to call. Germline V gene sequence: CDR1 SEHNR, CDR2 FQNEAQ (reference sequence). This CDR3 is 12 amino acids long. V was pared by 5 bases and J by 4 bases, with 6 bases between. The CDR3 region is CASSPLGNTIYF. CDR3 sequence (DNA): TGTGCCAGCAGCCCCCTAGGAAACACCATATATTTT.

The chain employs TRBV7-9 and TRBJ2-5; tentative D call: TRBD1 (5 bases). Per germline, CDR1 SEHNR and CDR2 FQNEAQ (reference sequence). Between the trimmed V and J ends, which lost 3 bases and 4 bases, there was a span of 12 bases. This CDR3 region has 14 residues. The CDR3 here is CASSLRQGGETQYF. The CDR3 bases are TGTGCCAGCAGCTTGAGGCAGGGCGGAGAGACCCAGTACTTC. Using reference TRBV7-9 and TRBJ2-5 for the parts outside the CDR3, the full variable domain is DTGVSQNPRHKITKRGQNVTFRCDPISEHNRLYWYRQTLGQGPEFLTYFQNEAQLEKSRLLSDRFSAERPKGSFSTLEIQRTEQGDSAMYLCASSLRQGGETQYFGPGTRLLVL.

This chain links TRBV9 with TRBJ2-7; perhaps TRBD2 as D (5 bases). The length of the CDR3 is 15 residues. Trimming shortened V by 2 bases and J by 0 bases, and 12 bases separated the two germline ends. Per the germline V gene, CDR1 is SGDLS and CDR2 is YYNGEE. The DNA of the CDR3 is TGTGCCAGCAGCGTCCGGTCGGGGTTCTCCTACGAGCAGTACTTC. It translates to CASSVRSGFSYEQYF.

The chain combines TRBV5-1 with TRBJ2-2; 7 bases agree with TRBD1. This CDR3 comprises 16 residues. V trimming: 4 bases; J trimming: 5 bases; junction bases outside the gene matches: 11. CDR1 is SGHRS and CDR2 is YFSETQ in the germline V gene. The CDR3 protein is CASSRTGSPGTGELFF. In DNA form, the CDR3 reads TGCGCCAGCAGCAGGACAGGATCTCCAGGTACCGGGGAGCTGTTTTTT.

J is TRBJ1-5 and V is TRBV19; weak D call: TRBD1 (5 bases). The V end lost 4 bases, the J end lost 2 bases, and 18 bases lay between the germline ends. Germline V CDR1 and CDR2: LNHDA, SQIVND (reference sequence). The CDR3 loop spans 17 amino acids. The CDR3 protein is CASSTRSDSLRNQPQHF. The CDR3 DNA is TGTGCCAGTAGTACCCGATCCGACAGTCTGCGCAATCAGCCCCAGCATTTT.

V and J are TRBV10-1 and TRBJ2-2, with 11 nucleotides matching TRBD2. The CDR3 extends over 14 amino acids. V gave up 6 bases and J gave up 7 bases; unmatched junction bases: 4. Germline V CDR1 and CDR2: WNHNN, SYGVQD (reference sequence). CDR3 DNA: TGCGCCAGCAGGTCTAGCGGGGGGCGCGGGGAGCTGTTTTTT. As protein: CASRSSGGRGELFF.

This clone has just a few counts. The rearrangement links TRBV15 to TRBJ1-4; tentative D call: TRBD1 (6 bases). The CDR3 spans 17 residues. Germline CDR1 reads LNHNV; CDR2 reads YYDKDF (reference sequence). The germline V and J ends were trimmed by 1 base and 7 bases, with 19 bases remaining between them. CDR3 protein: CATSRVRQAREGEKLFF. CDR3 nucleotides: TGTGCCACCAGCAGAGTCCGACAGGCCCGAGAAGGTGAAAAACTGTTTTTT.

The chain employs TRBV2 and TRBJ2-5; a weak D match, TRBD1 (5 bases). Germline assignment: CDR1 SNHLY and CDR2 FYNNEI. The CDR3 sequence is 13 residues long. Trimming stripped 3 bases from V and 4 bases from J, with 9 bases between. DNA of the CDR3: TGTGCCAGCAGTGACAGGGATGGAGAGACCCAGTACTTC. Encoded protein: CASSDRDGETQYF.

The CDR3 spells CASSAGTRAYEQYF. Here the CDR3 DNA reads TGCGCCAGCAGCGCCGGGACTAGAGCCTACGAGCAGTACTTC. J is TRBJ2-7 and V is TRBV4-1; 8 nucleotides line up with TRBD2. The CDR3 contains 14 residues. V lost 5 bases to trimming and J lost 2 bases; unmatched junction nucleotides: 5. Per the germline V gene, CDR1 is MGHRA and CDR2 is YSYEKL.

The J gene is TRBJ2-7, the V gene TRBV21-1; TRBD2, as called in the table, went unchecked against the DNA. TRBV21-1 counts as a pseudogene. The CDR3 covers 13 residues. CDR3 DNA: TGTGCCAGCAGCAACCGGAGCTCCTACGAGCAGTACTTC. Translation gives CASSNRSSYEQYF.

The V call is TRBV5-4, the J call TRBJ1-4, with D uncertain. The length of the CDR3 is 14 residues. Germline CDR1 is SGHNT and CDR2 is YYREEE (reference sequence). The germline V and J ends were trimmed by 2 bases and 2 bases, with 7 bases remaining between them. The CDR3: CASSFDRTNEKLFF. The CDR3 coding sequence is TGTGCCAGCAGCTTTGATAGGACTAATGAAAAACTGTTTTTT. Full variable domain (rest looked up from reference TRBV5-4 and TRBJ1-4): ETGVTQSPTHLIKTRGQQVTLRCSSQSGHNTVSWYQQALGQGPQFIFQYYREEENGRGNFPPRFSGLQFPNYSSELNVNALELDDSALYLCASSFDRTNEKLFFGSGTQLSVL.

This chain joins TRBV7-9 and TRBJ2-7, with 12 bases matching TRBD1. The CDR3 is 14 residues long. V shed 3 bases and J 6 bases; nucleotides not matched to a gene: 3. Germline V CDR1 and CDR2: SEHNR, FQNEAQ (reference sequence). The CDR3 is CASSLGQGASEQYF. CDR3 coding DNA: TGTGCCAGCAGCTTGGGACAGGGGGCGTCCGAGCAGTACTTC.

This rearrangement joins TRBV20-1 to TRBJ2-3; weak D call: TRBD2 (5 bases). Trimming stripped 5 bases from V and 5 bases from J, with 8 bases between. CDR1 is DFQATT and CDR2 is SNEGSKA in the germline V gene (reference sequence). The CDR3 sequence is 11 residues long. CDR3 in DNA: TGCAGTGCTGCCCGGGGAGATACGCAGTATTTT. This codes for CSAARGDTQYF.

The V call is TRBV19, the J call TRBJ1-1; D is ambiguous. CDR3 length equals 12 residues. Germline V lookup: CDR1 LNHDA, CDR2 SQIVND (reference sequence). Trimming took 5 bases from V and 6 from J, leaving 10 bases between them. CDR3 protein: CASSVEDSEAFF. The CDR3 DNA follows: TGTGCCAGTAGTGTTGAGGACTCTGAAGCTTTCTTT.

J is TRBJ2-1 and V is TRBV20-1; no reliable D call. V was cut by 4 bases and J by 3 bases, with 4 bases left in between. Germline CDR1 is DFQATT and CDR2 is SNEGSKA (reference sequence). The CDR3 runs to 11 residues. CDR3 coding DNA: TGCAGTGCTATAAACTACAATGAGCAGTTCTTC. This codes for CSAINYNEQFF.

This chain links TRBV28 with TRBJ2-7; a weak D match, TRBD1 (5 bases). V lost 7 bases and J 0 bases, leaving 13 bases between the germline ends. The CDR3 totals 14 residues. The V gene's germline CDR1 is MDHEN and CDR2 SYDVKM. CDR3: CASTLTTDSYEQYF. The CDR3 DNA is TGTGCCAGCACCCTTACGACAGACTCCTACGAGCAGTACTTC.

This chain joins TRBV7-9 and TRBJ1-2; tentative D call: TRBD1 (5 bases). Germline CDR1 SEHNR, CDR2 FQNEAQ (reference sequence). V shed 0 bases and J shed 6 bases, with 17 bases lying between them. This CDR3 comprises 16 residues. The CDR3, as DNA: TGTGCCAGCAGCTTAGCGATGGGGGAATTGGGGGATGGCTACACCTTC. The encoded protein is CASSLAMGELGDGYTF.

The chain recombines TRBV14 with TRBJ2-3, with 11 bases lining up with TRBD2. The trim removed 1 base at V and 5 bases at J, leaving 2 bases unmatched. This CDR3 has 15 residues. Germline lookup yields CDR1 SGHDN and CDR2 FVKESK. The CDR3 protein is CASSQASGGRDTQYF. The CDR3 DNA sequence: TGTGCCAGCAGCCAAGCTAGCGGGGGGAGAGATACGCAGTATTTT.

This clone was found a few times. The rearrangement joins TRBV4-1 to TRBJ1-6; D perhaps matches TRBD1 (5 bases). Germline lookup yields CDR1 MGHRA and CDR2 YSYEKL. The CDR3 has 16 amino acids. Trimming left V 5 bases short and J 10 bases short, with 21 bases between. CDR3 coding DNA: TGCGCCAGCAGCAGCCACGGGGCCCCCCGCGGATCACCCCTCCACTTT. This codes for CASSSHGAPRGSPLHF.

The rearrangement uses TRBV2 and TRBJ1-5; D is possibly TRBD1 (6 bases). The CDR3 length is 14 residues. CDR1 and CDR2 (germline): SNHLY, FYNNEI. V was trimmed by 6 bases and J by 3 bases, leaving 12 bases between them. The CDR3 DNA follows: TGTGCCAGCAGGAGAGGACAGCCCAATCAGCCCCAGCATTTT. Translation: CASRRGQPNQPQHF.

This clone was detected only a few times. This chain joins TRBV9 and TRBJ2-7; TRBD2 agrees at 7 bases. Germline V gene lookup returns CDR1 SGDLS and CDR2 YYNGEE. Trimming at V came to 2 bases and at J to 0 bases, leaving 5 bases not matched to a gene. The CDR3 spans 15 residues. DNA of the CDR3: TGTGCCAGCAGCGTGGGAGCGGGGAACTCCTACGAGCAGTACTTC. It is translated as CASSVGAGNSYEQYF.

The chain combines TRBV5-8 with TRBJ1-5; D may be TRBD1 (6 bases). Germline CDR1 SGHTS, CDR2 YDEGEE. V was clipped by 5 bases and J by 7 bases, with 10 bases between them. The CDR3 runs 12 residues. The CDR3 coding sequence is TGTGCCAGCAGTTGGGGGCCGCAGCCCCAGCATTTT. Translated: CASSWGPQPQHF.

The J gene is TRBJ1-1, the V gene TRBV29-1; 7 bases agree with TRBD1. The CDR3 consists of 12 residues. J was trimmed by 3 bases and V by 7 bases; bases with no gene match: 5. Germline V gene sequence: CDR1 SQVTM, CDR2 ANQGSEA. DNA for the CDR3: TGCAGCGGTGACAGGGAGTACACTGAAGCTTTCTTT. Amino acid sequence: CSGDREYTEAFF.